The 2 T cell receptor beta chains listed next were all sequenced from one sample in a study of blood T cell repertoires in COVID-19 (dated by TCRdb to about 2020). Preparation of the library involved the immunoSEQ multiplex PCR assay. Held by TCRdb, this immuneACCESS table contains in-frame sequences only and omits some clones. Under half of the omission traces to an unresolved V gene where checked; the cause of the rest is unknown. The sample yields 80,000 or so clones; about nine tenths were counted once. Of the sample, about 8.2% falls within the top ten clones. Sequencing was carried out using peripheral blood. The receptors were gathered from a human donor in a cohort sampled during active COVID-19.

This rearrangement joins TRBV30 to TRBJ2-7, with 8 bases aligning to TRBD1. This CDR3 is 13 amino acids long. CDR1 is GTSNPN, CDR2 SVGIG, per germline (reference sequence). The ends lost 5 bases at V and 3 bases at J; junction bases unmatched: 6. CDR3 in DNA: TGTGCCTGGGGGACAGGTCTGAACTACGAGCAGTACTTC. This sequence encodes CAWGTGLNYEQYF.

The chain uses TRBV29-1 and TRBJ2-3; D is possibly TRBD2 (6 bases). The germline V gene encodes CDR1 SQVTM and CDR2 ANQGSEA. Between the trimmed V and J ends, which lost 7 bases and 2 bases, there was a span of 13 bases. CDR3 size: 13 residues. CDR3 protein: CSAGVQDTDTQYF. The CDR3 region has the DNA TGCAGCGCGGGAGTTCAGGACACAGATACGCAGTATTTT.